Presented here are 6 T cell receptor beta chains from one specimen sequenced in a study of cytomegalovirus exposure and HLA in healthy donors. TCRdb's table, derived via immunoSEQ multiplex PCR, lists solely in-frame clones and lacks some. The sample yields 90,000 or so clones, roughly 96% seen once. The sequenced sample consisted of PBMCs. The receptor set was obtained from a man between 18 and 35 years old in good health and CMV-seronegative.

The rearrangement joins TRBV19 to TRBJ1-4, with D possibly being TRBD1 (5 bases). CDR1 and CDR2 (germline): LNHDA, SQIVND (reference sequence). This CDR3 spans 15 amino acids. V lost 10 bases and J 0 bases, leaving 15 bases between the germline ends. CDR3 loop: CATLDGGATNEKLFF. Here the CDR3 DNA reads TGTGCCACCCTAGACGGGGGGGCAACTAATGAAAAACTGTTTTTT.

This rearrangement joins TRBV4-1 to TRBJ2-2; 12 positions agree with TRBD2. This CDR3 is built from 16 residues. The germline gives CDR1 MGHRA, CDR2 YSYEKL. V shed 1 base, J shed 5 bases, and the junction held 2 bases outside the gene matches. The CDR3 sequence is CASSQASGRVTGELFF. The DNA of the CDR3 is TGCGCCAGCAGCCAAGCTAGCGGGAGGGTTACCGGGGAGCTGTTTTTT.

The chain joins TRBV29-1 to TRBJ2-7; D is possibly TRBD2 (7 bases). The CDR3 sequence is 13 residues long. Germline V lookup: CDR1 SQVTM, CDR2 ANQGSEA. Trimming took off 5 bases at V and 6 bases at J, with 17 bases between the two ends. CDR3: CSVRQGTNSEQYF. The CDR3 DNA sequence: TGCAGCGTTCGTCAGGGGACTAACTCCGAGCAGTACTTC.

V gene TRBV5-6 combines with J gene TRBJ2-3, with D perhaps matching TRBD2 (6 bases). The V end was cut by 5 bases, the J end by 2 bases, with 18 bases between. Germline CDR1 SGHDT, CDR2 YYEEEE. The CDR3 extends over 16 amino acids. CDR3 sequence reads: CASRSRDAGTTDTQYF. In nucleotides, the CDR3 is TGTGCCAGCAGATCCCGGGACGCGGGGACCACAGATACGCAGTATTTT.

The CDR3 DNA follows: TGTGCCAGCAACAGGGGGCGACTAGCGGAACGCTCCTACAATGAGCAGTTCTTC. Translating gives CASNRGRLAERSYNEQFF. The gene calls are TRBV9 and TRBJ2-1; either TRBD1 or TRBD2 may fit D (9 bases each). CDR3 size: 18 residues. Germline values: CDR1 SGDLS, CDR2 YYNGEE. Deletions cut 6 bases from V and 0 bases from J, with 22 bases between. Drawing the rest from reference TRBV9 and TRBJ2-1, the complete variable domain is DSGVTQTPKHLITATGQRVTLRCSPRSGDLSVYWYQQSLDQGLQFLIQYYNGEERAKGNILERFSAQQFPDLHSELNLSSLELGDSALYFCASNRGRLAERSYNEQFFGPGTRLTVL.

This chain connects TRBV10-1 to TRBJ2-1; 8 nucleotides match TRBD2. This CDR3 is 17 amino acids long. From germline, CDR1 is WNHNN and CDR2 SYGVQD (reference sequence). V shed 3 bases and J 4 bases; nucleotides not matched to a gene: 11. The CDR3 sequence is CASSDLTVGLEYNEQFF. The DNA of the CDR3 is TGCGCCAGCAGTGACCTAACCGTGGGACTAGAGTACAATGAGCAGTTCTTC.